The text below deals with one T cell receptor beta chain. Per the germline V gene, CDR1 is MNHEY and CDR2 is SVGAGI. This CDR3 comprises 14 residues. V was cut by 2 bases and J by 6 bases, with 11 bases left in between. Assay: immunoSEQ multiplex PCR; the TCRdb copy retains only in-frame clones and omits some. The sample lists about 76,000 clones, 65% to 90% occurring once. This sample was taken from a study of technical replicates of blood from a handful of donors. The V call is TRBV6-5, the J call TRBJ2-1; D remains ambiguous. Sequencing was done on a sample of PBMCs. The clonotype originates from a human donor in good health. Some clones in this sample may be carry-over from other donors' samples. CDR3 in DNA: TGTGCCAGCAGTTACGGTGGGCCCCCCAATGAGCAGTTCTTC. Its translation: CASSYGGPPNEQFF.